Each of the 20 T cell receptor beta chains below was sequenced from the same sample in a study of T cell changes during pregnancy in multiple sclerosis. Assay: immunoSEQ multiplex PCR; the TCRdb copy retains only in-frame clones and omits some. The profile shows 50,000 to 75,000 clones, roughly nine tenths of them singletons. The sequencing here drew on peripheral blood, taken in the first trimester of pregnancy. Every receptor here comes from a female donor in good health, enrolled as a control in a pregnancy study.

The rearrangement links TRBV7-8 to TRBJ1-1; 7 bases are a match to TRBD1. Germline loops: CDR1 SGHVS, CDR2 FQNEAQ. There are 14 residues in the CDR3. The V gene end was trimmed by 5 bases and the J gene end by 5 bases; junction bases not matched to a gene: 8. CDR3 nucleotide sequence: TGTGCCAGCAGCCCCTCAGGGGGTGGTACTGAAGCTTTCTTT. Translating it yields CASSPSGGGTEAFF.

The rearrangement joins TRBV7-9 to TRBJ2-7; tentatively, D is TRBD1 (6 bases). V lost 5 bases, J lost 7 bases, and 15 bases lay in between. The CDR3 is 13 residues long. Germline V gene sequence: CDR1 SEHNR, CDR2 FQNEAQ (reference sequence). The CDR3 reads CASSAGTRGEQYF. In nucleotides, the CDR3 is TGTGCCAGCAGCGCCGGGACAAGGGGGGAGCAGTACTTC.

This clone appeared once. The chain joins TRBV7-2 to TRBJ2-5; 8 bases are shared with TRBD2. J lost 0 bases, V lost 1 base, and 4 bases had no gene match. Germline CDR1 reads SGHTA; CDR2 reads FQGNSA. CDR3 length: 16 residues. CDR3: CASSLGRGGYQETQYF. CDR3 in DNA: TGTGCCAGCAGCTTAGGACGGGGGGGATACCAAGAGACCCAGTACTTC.

Here the CDR3 DNA reads TGTGCCAGTAGTATAGTGACAGGGGTAAACGGTGAAGCTTTCTTT. Its translation is CASSIVTGVNGEAFF. J is TRBJ1-1 and V is TRBV19, with TRBD1 matching 8 bases. There are 15 residues in the CDR3. From germline, CDR1 is LNHDA and CDR2 SQIVND (reference sequence). The J segment lost 7 bases and the V segment lost 1 base, leaving 8 bases of the junction unmatched.

This clone showed up just once. Germline and junction disagree at one end, which may indicate a read error. The V and J genes are TRBV4-1 and TRBJ2-7; perhaps TRBD1 as D (6 bases). Germline V lookup: CDR1 MGHRA, CDR2 YSYEKL. CDR3 length: 16 amino acids. The CDR3, as DNA: TGCGCCAGCGGCCAAGATTATCTGGACAGTCCGCGAGAGCAGTACTTC. Its protein is CASGQDYLDSPREQYF.

V usage is TRBV5-1 and J usage is TRBJ2-1, with TRBD1 matching 8 bases. Germline V gene lookup returns CDR1 SGHRS and CDR2 YFSETQ. V lost 3 bases and J lost 4; bases outside the gene matches: 9. The CDR3 length is 16 residues. Here the CDR3 DNA reads TGCGCCAGCAGCTGGACAGGGTTGCCCGAGTACAATGAGCAGTTCTTC. Residues: CASSWTGLPEYNEQFF.

This rearrangement joins TRBV28 to TRBJ1-2, with a weak D call TRBD1 (6 bases). V lost 4 bases, J lost 10 bases, and 7 bases lay in between. This CDR3 is 10 amino acids long. CDR1 is MDHEN and CDR2 is SYDVKM in the germline V gene. CDR3 sequence reads: CASSYRDYTF. DNA for the CDR3: TGTGCCAGCAGTTACAGGGACTACACCTTC.

This clone has only one observation. The chain combines TRBV13 with TRBJ1-4; D is possibly TRBD1 (5 bases). Trimming removed 4 bases at V and 5 bases at J, with 17 bases between. Per the germline V gene, CDR1 is PRHDT and CDR2 is FYEKMQ (reference sequence). The length of the CDR3 is 16 residues. The DNA for the CDR3 is TGTGCCAGCAGCTCTTGGGCGGGGACCGGCAATGAAAAACTGTTTTTT. Protein: CASSSWAGTGNEKLFF. The variable domain in full, with the rest retrieved from reference TRBV13 and TRBJ1-4, is AAGVIQSPRHLIKEKRETATLKCYPIPRHDTVYWYQQGPGQDPQFLISFYEKMQSDKGSIPDRFSAQQFSDYHSELNMSSLELGDSALYFCASSSWAGTGNEKLFFGSGTQLSVL.

This chain connects TRBV18 to TRBJ1-2; TRBD1 agrees at 7 bases. The V and J ends lost 6 bases and 5 bases, in that order; junction bases with no gene match: 6. The CDR3 loop spans 13 amino acids. Germline V gene lookup returns CDR1 KGHSH and CDR2 LQKENI. CDR3 nucleotide sequence: TGTGCCAGCTCTCGGGACAGTGTTTATGGCTACACCTTC. This encodes CASSRDSVYGYTF. Combining the CDR3 with reference TRBV18 and TRBJ1-2 gives the whole variable domain NAGVMQNPRHLVRRRGQEARLRCSPMKGHSHVYWYRQLPEEGLKFMVYLQKENIIDESGMPKERFSAEFPKEGPSILRIQQVVRGDSAAYFCASSRDSVYGYTFGSGTRLTVV.

This clone was found once. This rearrangement joins TRBV27 to TRBJ2-1; D perhaps matches TRBD2 (6 bases). Germline V gene lookup returns CDR1 MNHEY and CDR2 SMNVEV (reference sequence). CDR3 length: 15 amino acids. The V and J ends lost 5 bases and 0 bases respectively, with 11 bases between them. CDR3 sequence reads: CASSGTSSSYNEQFF. The CDR3 nucleotides are TGTGCCAGCAGTGGGACTTCTAGCTCCTACAATGAGCAGTTCTTC.

The chain joins TRBV5-1 to TRBJ2-7; 7 bases line up with TRBD1. This CDR3 contains 14 residues. Germline loops: CDR1 SGHRS, CDR2 YFSETQ. Germline trimming cut 0 bases from V and 5 bases from J; bases unmatched to any gene: 5. CDR3 DNA sequence: TGCGCCAGCAGCTTGGGACAGGGTTACCACGAGCAGTACTTC. Protein sequence: CASSLGQGYHEQYF.

The chain employs TRBV5-1 and TRBJ1-4, with 8 bases fitting TRBD1. V gave up 4 bases and J gave up 7 bases; unmatched junction bases: 9. The CDR3 totals 15 residues. Germline V CDR1 and CDR2: SGHRS, YFSETQ. This CDR3 is CASSPNRGRGEKLFF. The DNA for the CDR3 is TGCGCCAGCAGCCCTAACAGGGGGAGAGGTGAAAAACTGTTTTTT.

This clone was seen only once. The V call is TRBV6-6, the J call TRBJ1-2; maybe TRBD1 (6 bases). Germline V gives CDR1 MNHNY, CDR2 SVGAGI (reference sequence). V was pared by 0 bases and J by 4 bases, with 9 bases between. The CDR3 loop spans 14 amino acids. As DNA, the CDR3 is TGTGCCAGCAGTTACTCACAGGGCGGCTATGGCTACACCTTC. Amino acid sequence: CASSYSQGGYGYTF.

This chain connects TRBV6-5 to TRBJ2-7; the D gene is possibly TRBD1 (6 bases). Germline V gene data show CDR1 as MNHEY and CDR2 as SVGAGI. V was cut by 2 bases and J by 11 bases, with 10 bases left in between. CDR3 length equals 11 residues. In DNA, the CDR3 is TGTGCCAGCAGTTACGGACAGAAGGAGTACTTC. Residues: CASSYGQKEYF.

This chain uses TRBV7-3 with TRBJ2-7; tentatively, D is TRBD2 (5 bases). Trimming removed 1 base at V and 8 bases at J, with 15 bases between. There are 14 residues in the CDR3. Germline CDR1 and CDR2: SGHTA and FQGTGA. CDR3 bases: TGTGCCAGCAGCTTAATAAGAGGGATTGGGAAGCAGTACTTC. Its protein product is CASSLIRGIGKQYF.

The J gene is TRBJ1-2, the V gene TRBV6-6; possible D gene TRBD1, 6 bases. The CDR3 is 12 amino acids. The germline V gene has CDR1 MNHNY and CDR2 SVGAGI (reference sequence). Trimming removed 6 bases from V and 6 bases from J, with 11 bases in between. The CDR3 bases are TGTGCCAGCAGACAGGGAGCGGATGGCTACACCTTC. Amino acid sequence: CASRQGADGYTF.

The chain employs TRBV6-1 and TRBJ1-5, with D perhaps matching TRBD1 (6 bases). The V gene's germline CDR1 is MNHNS and CDR2 SASEGT. V lost 11 bases and J lost 5, with 16 bases in between. CDR3 length: 13 residues. CDR3 bases: TGTGCCGCAGCGGGACAAAACGATCAGCCCCAGCATTTT. Residues: CAAAGQNDQPQHF.

V usage is TRBV20-1 and J usage is TRBJ2-3; D uncertain. In germline, CDR1 is DFQATT, CDR2 SNEGSKA (reference sequence). The V end was cut by 6 bases, the J end by 4 bases, with 8 bases between. This CDR3 has 11 amino acids. CDR3 sequence reads: CSAWQADTQYF. Written as DNA, the CDR3 is TGCAGTGCGTGGCAGGCAGATACGCAGTATTTT.

The rearrangement uses TRBV10-3 and TRBJ2-2; 8 bases align to TRBD1. V lost 9 bases and J lost 1; bases outside the gene matches: 4. The CDR3 spans 14 residues. The germline gives CDR1 ENHRY, CDR2 SYGVKD. CDR3 region: CAMTGTGNTGELFF. The CDR3 DNA follows: TGTGCCATGACGGGGACAGGGAACACCGGGGAGCTGTTTTTT.

The CDR3 bases are TGTGCCAGCAGCTCCGGGACTAGCGGGAGCACCGGGGAGCTGTTTTTT. It translates to CASSSGTSGSTGELFF. The rearrangement links TRBV5-4 to TRBJ2-2; 14 nucleotides agree with TRBD2. Germline values: CDR1 SGHNT, CDR2 YYREEE (reference sequence). V shed 3 bases, J shed 4 bases, and the junction held 2 bases outside the gene matches. This CDR3 contains 16 residues.